The 25 T cell receptor beta chains listed next were all sequenced from one sample in a study of T-cell reconstitution after alpha-beta-depleted transplantation in children. Preparation of the TCRbeta library involved a method that used unique molecular identifiers. TCRdb itself ran the PCR reads through MiXCR, one entry per CDR3 protein. Among about 600,000 distinct CDR3 sequences, 13% were seen once, and the ten largest hold about 2%. This specimen was PBMCs, mostly from graft donor cells, taken 360 days after TCRalphabeta/CD19-depleted stem cell transplant. The source of these receptors is a male patient under 18 who had a stem cell transplant for acute myeloid leukemia, so the T cells may come from the graft donor.

This chain connects TRBV15 to TRBJ2-7; no firm D call. V lost 1 base and J lost 3, with 16 bases in between. The germline CDR1 and CDR2 sequences are LNHNV and YYDKDF (reference sequence). The CDR3 sequence is 16 residues long. The CDR3 nucleotides read TGTGCCACCAGCAGAGCCCTCCCGATGGTCGGCTACGAGCAGTACTTC. The encoded protein is CATSRALPMVGYEQYF.

This clonotype was observed a few times. The chain employs TRBV12-3 or TRBV12-4 and TRBJ2-5; D gene unclear. V lost 4 bases and J lost 4, with 13 bases in between. The CDR3 is 14 residues long. CDR3 amino acids: CASSSVGPGETQYF. The CDR3 coding sequence is TGTGCCAGCAGTTCAGTTGGGCCGGGAGAGACCCAGTACTTC.

On this clonotype: A much bigger clone sits one base away, suggesting this may be a read error. As the CDR3 is not closed by the conserved phenylalanine or tryptophan, this likely results from a read error. CDR3 nucleotides: TGTGCCAGCAGCCAAGTCTTCACCGGGAGTTCAAATACGCAGTATTAT. Translating gives CASSQVFTGSSNTQYY. The V call is TRBV14, the J call TRBJ2-3; D might be TRBD2 (6 bases). V dropped 1 base and J dropped 7 bases, with 18 bases sitting between them. Per germline, CDR1 SGHDN and CDR2 FVKESK. The CDR3 spans 16 residues.

V gene TRBV20-1 combines with J gene TRBJ2-7, with 9 bases lining up with TRBD2. V dropped 0 bases and J dropped 7; count of bases not matched to a gene: 10. The germline V gene encodes CDR1 DFQATT and CDR2 SNEGSKA (reference sequence). The CDR3 runs to 15 residues. The CDR3 bases are TGCAGTGCTAGAGATCGTAGCGGGAGTCGAGGAGAGCAGTACTTC. This sequence encodes CSARDRSGSRGEQYF.

The chain has TRBV12-3 or TRBV12-4 and TRBJ2-5; D gene unclear. V was clipped by 3 bases and J by 4 bases, with 6 bases between them. The length of the CDR3 is 12 residues. This CDR3 reads CASSFQRETQYF. The CDR3 DNA follows: TGTGCCAGCAGTTTCCAACGAGAGACCCAGTACTTC.

This clonotype was seen a handful of times. J is TRBJ1-2 and V is TRBV20-1; 9 nucleotides match TRBD1. Germline V gene sequence: CDR1 DFQATT, CDR2 SNEGSKA (reference sequence). This CDR3 region has 12 residues. V lost 6 bases and J lost 3; bases outside the gene matches: 2. For the CDR3, the DNA is TGCAGTGCGCGACAGGGGGACTATGGCTACACCTTC. Translating gives CSARQGDYGYTF.

This clonotype appeared a few times. The chain uses TRBV12-3 or TRBV12-4 and TRBJ2-7, with 7 bases that match TRBD1. Trimming removed 3 bases from V and 3 bases from J; junction bases left unmatched: 5. The length of the CDR3 is 14 residues. The CDR3 loop is CASSLRPGGYEQYF. The CDR3 bases are TGTGCCAGCAGTTTGAGGCCAGGGGGCTACGAGCAGTACTTC.

Many counts were recorded for this clonotype. The chain has TRBV28 and TRBJ2-5; TRBD2 might be the D (5 bases). Deletions cut 4 bases from V and 0 bases from J, with 15 bases between. CDR1 MDHEN and CDR2 SYDVKM come from the germline V gene. This CDR3 region has 16 residues. CDR3 loop: CASSWSAGLYQETQYF. In nucleotides, the CDR3 is TGTGCCAGCAGTTGGAGCGCGGGCCTGTACCAAGAGACCCAGTACTTC.

This clonotype was observed a few times. The chain is built from TRBV7-2 and TRBJ2-5; the D gene is possibly TRBD1 (5 bases). Germline-derived CDR1 and CDR2 are SGHTA and FQGNSA. The CDR3 covers 13 residues. V lost 5 bases to trimming and J lost 5 bases, with 12 bases between them. CDR3 residues: CASSRQFWETQYF. Here the CDR3 DNA reads TGTGCCAGCAGCCGACAGTTTTGGGAGACCCAGTACTTC.

This clonotype was counted at least ten times. The chain is built from TRBV12-3 or TRBV12-4 and TRBJ2-5; 7 positions match TRBD1. CDR3 length: 15 residues. V shed 6 bases, J shed 5 bases, and the junction held 12 bases outside the gene matches. The CDR3 region is CASRTGTEWTETQYF. Written as DNA, the CDR3 is TGTGCCAGCAGAACCGGGACAGAGTGGACCGAGACCCAGTACTTC.

This clonotype has at least ten counts. V is TRBV29-1 and J is TRBJ2-7; 8 positions match TRBD1. The CDR3 sequence is 13 residues long. Germline V gives CDR1 SQVTM, CDR2 ANQGSEA. The V and J ends lost 6 bases and 5 bases, in that order; junction bases with no gene match: 9. CDR3 nucleotides: TGCAGCGTGGGTTGGACAGGGATCGACGAGCAGTACTTC. As protein: CSVGWTGIDEQYF.

This clonotype showed up just a few times. This sequence joins TRBV13 and TRBJ2-3; 12 bases are shared with TRBD2. This CDR3 is 16 amino acids long. J was trimmed by 8 bases and V by 5 bases; bases with no gene match: 11. Germline CDR1 PRHDT, CDR2 FYEKMQ (reference sequence). The CDR3: CASSPGLAGGPGTQYF. The CDR3 coding sequence is TGTGCCAGCAGCCCCGGCCTAGCGGGAGGGCCAGGTACGCAGTATTTT.

This clonotype was found a few times. This chain joins TRBV20-1 and TRBJ1-1; tentative D call: TRBD1 (6 bases). V dropped 5 bases and J dropped 10 bases, with 17 bases sitting between them. This CDR3 spans 12 amino acids. Germline values: CDR1 DFQATT, CDR2 SNEGSKA (reference sequence). The CDR3 DNA follows: TGCAGTGCTGTAAACAGGGAGAGAGGAGCTTTCTTT. The encoded protein is CSAVNRERGAFF.

This clonotype has just a few counts. The gene calls are TRBV28 and TRBJ2-3; D is uncertain. CDR3 size: 15 residues. Per the germline V gene, CDR1 is MDHEN and CDR2 is SYDVKM. Trimming pared 3 bases from V and 0 bases from J, leaving 10 bases between. CDR3 sequence (DNA): TGTGCCAGCAGTTTTATGAGGCTTAGCACAGATACGCAGTATTTT. Amino acid sequence: CASSFMRLSTDTQYF. Supplemented by reference TRBV28 and TRBJ2-3, the full variable domain reads DVKVTQSSRYLVKRTGEKVFLECVQDMDHENMFWYRQDPGLGLRLIYFSYDVKMKEKGDIPEGYSVSREKKERFSLILESASTNQTSMYLCASSFMRLSTDTQYFGPGTRLTVL.

The CDR3 region has the DNA TGTGCCAGCAGCCTAGTACGAAAGCCTAACAATGAGCAGTTCTTC. It is translated as CASSLVRKPNNEQFF. V usage is TRBV7-3 and J usage is TRBJ2-1; no firm D call. V lost 5 bases, J lost 5 bases, and 16 bases lay in between. Germline V gene data show CDR1 as SGHTA and CDR2 as FQGTGA. CDR3 length: 15 amino acids.

V gene TRBV7-3 combines with J gene TRBJ1-5, with 7 bases fitting TRBD1. There are 13 residues in the CDR3. Germline CDR1 and CDR2: SGHTA and FQGTGA. The V gene end was trimmed by 5 bases and the J gene end by 5 bases; junction bases not matched to a gene: 3. The chain's CDR3 is CASSRQGDQPQHF. For the CDR3, the DNA is TGTGCCAGCAGCCGACAGGGTGATCAGCCCCAGCATTTT.

This clonotype showed up just a few times. The V and J genes are TRBV20-1 and TRBJ2-1; TRBD2 agrees at 8 bases. CDR1 is DFQATT, CDR2 SNEGSKA, per germline (reference sequence). V shed 5 bases, J shed 4 bases, and the junction held 16 bases outside the gene matches. The CDR3 is 17 amino acids. Written as DNA, the CDR3 is TGCAGTGCTTCAACCGGGACTAGAGGGGTGGTTTACAATGAGCAGTTCTTC. It is translated as CSASTGTRGVVYNEQFF.

A few counts support this clonotype. The chain couples TRBV4-3 to TRBJ2-3, with D possibly being TRBD1 (6 bases). Germline assignment: CDR1 LGHNA and CDR2 YSLEER. The CDR3 is made up of 15 amino acids. V gave up 1 base and J gave up 2 bases, with 10 bases separating them. The CDR3 spells CASSQGWGPTDTQYF. In nucleotides, the CDR3 is TGCGCCAGCAGCCAAGGGTGGGGGCCCACAGATACGCAGTATTTT.

Regarding this clonotype: This could be a read error, since a much larger clone is one nucleotide away. The rearrangement links TRBV6-2 or TRBV6-3 to TRBJ2-7, with a weak D call TRBD2 (6 bases). In germline, CDR1 is MNHEY, CDR2 SVGEGT. The CDR3 spans 14 residues. This CDR3 reads CASSYAGYSYKQYF. CDR3 DNA sequence: TGTGCCAGCAGTTACGCGGGGTACTCCTACAAGCAGTACTTC.

This clonotype was seen ten or more times. The chain is built from TRBV4-2 and TRBJ1-1, with D unclear. Germline V gene lookup returns CDR1 LGHNA and CDR2 YNFKEQ. V dropped 4 bases and J dropped 0 bases, with 9 bases sitting between them. The CDR3 extends over 14 amino acids. CDR3 amino acids: CASSRNSLNTEAFF. The CDR3 nucleotides are TGTGCCAGCAGCCGAAATAGTCTGAACACTGAAGCTTTCTTT.

This clonotype was observed many times. A read error may account for a junction end that differs from germline. The rearrangement joins TRBV7-7 to TRBJ2-1, with TRBD2 identical over 13 bases. This CDR3 has 17 residues. Germline CDR1 is SSHAT and CDR2 is FNYEAQ (reference sequence). CDR3 nucleotides: TGTGCTAGCAGCGCTCTTCAACTAGCGGGAGGGAACAATGAGCAGTTCTTC. This encodes CASSALQLAGGNNEQFF.

This clonotype turned up a few times. The chain uses TRBV20-1 and TRBJ2-5; D gene ambiguous. The CDR3 sequence is 15 residues long. From germline, CDR1 is DFQATT and CDR2 SNEGSKA (reference sequence). The V end was cut by 5 bases, the J end by 1 base, with 17 bases between. The chain's CDR3 is CSAPRPGAPQETQYF. In nucleotides, the CDR3 is TGCAGTGCTCCAAGACCTGGAGCCCCCCAAGAGACCCAGTACTTC.

This clonotype came up many times. The chain links TRBV24-1 to TRBJ2-1; the D is unclear. From germline, CDR1 is KGHDR and CDR2 SFDVKD. This CDR3 is 13 amino acids long. With 5 bases removed from V and 2 bases from J, the gap between germline ends came to 6 bases. CDR3 sequence reads: CATSVRAYNEQFF. DNA for the CDR3: TGTGCCACCAGTGTTAGGGCCTACAATGAGCAGTTCTTC.

The CDR3 is CAWSVGQGGNSPLHF. CDR3 bases: TGTGCCTGGAGTGTTGGTCAGGGTGGGAATTCACCCCTCCACTTT. The chain is built from TRBV30 and TRBJ1-6, with a tentative D call TRBD1 (5 bases). Looked up from germline, CDR1 is GTSNPN and CDR2 is SVGIG (reference sequence). Between the trimmed V and J ends, which lost 0 bases and 7 bases, there was a span of 13 bases. The CDR3 is 15 residues long. The full variable domain, completed using reference TRBV30 and TRBJ1-6, is SQTIHQWPATLVQPVGSPLSLECTVEGTSNPNLYWYRQAAGRGLQLLFYSVGIGQISSEVPQNLSASRPQDRQFILSSKKLLLSDSGFYLCAWSVGQGGNSPLHFGNGTRLTVT.

This clonotype has a handful of counts. The chain employs TRBV2 and TRBJ1-1; 7 bases fit TRBD1. CDR1 and CDR2 from the germline V gene are SNHLY and FYNNEI. V trimming: 6 bases; J trimming: 6 bases; junction bases outside the gene matches: 10. This CDR3 region has 14 residues. CDR3 nucleotides: TGTGCCAGCAGCCCGCGACAGGGCATCTCTGAAGCTTTCTTT. This gives the protein CASSPRQGISEAFF.